These T cell receptor beta chains were read from a single sample in a study of T cell repertoires in cytomegalovirus infection. TCRdb re-called the reads through MiXCR, storing one row per CDR3 protein. This sample has 200,000 to 300,000 distinct CDR3 sequences, with roughly 9% found just once. The sequenced material came from PBMCs. The origin of the receptors is a human donor in good health (CMV status not recorded). Some clones in this sample may be carry-over from other donors' samples. CDR3s include the opening cysteine and the closing phenylalanine or tryptophan. Each record gives: D gene, clone size, V gene, J gene, CDR3 DNA, CDR3 protein. The D gene is left open where the match is weak. Some rows mark clone size as missing; the rest say once, few, many or name a class of expanded clone.

TRBD1	many	TRBV7-2	TRBJ2-5	TGTGCCAGCAGGTCGGGACAGCAAGAGACCCAGTACTTC	CASRSGQQETQYF
-	many	TRBV7-9	TRBJ1-1	TGTGCCAGCAGCTTAGCGCAGGGGAGTGGCACTGAAGCTTTCTTT	CASSLAQGSGTEAFF
TRBD1	few	TRBV23-1	TRBJ2-3	TGCGCCAGCAGTCAATCTTGCGTCAGGGGGAATACGCAGTATTTT	CASSQSCVRGNTQYF
-	many	TRBV7-2	TRBJ1-5	TGTGCCAGCAGCTGGCGAGGAGGGAGGGGAATTGGCAATCAGCCCCAGCATTTT	CASSWRGGRGIGNQPQHF
-	many	TRBV7-2	TRBJ2-7	TGTGCCAGCAGCGCCCTCTACGAGCAGTACTTC	CASSALYEQYF
-	many	TRBV7-2	TRBJ2-1	TGTGCCAGCAGCCCTGGAGGGGCAGGGGGATACAATGAGCAGTTCTTC	CASSPGGAGGYNEQFF
TRBD2	many	TRBV7-9	TRBJ2-3	TGTGCCAGCAGCGCAGGACTAGCGGGGGGTCAGCCTGATACGCAGTATTTT	CASSAGLAGGQPDTQYF
-	many	TRBV15	TRBJ1-1	TGTGCCACCAGCAGAGATTTGGGGGCGACTGAAGCTTTCTTT	CATSRDLGATEAFF
TRBD1	many	TRBV23-1	TRBJ1-5	TGCGCCAGCAGTCATCTCAGGGGGAGTCAGCCCCAGCATTTT	CASSHLRGSQPQHF
-	few	TRBV19	TRBJ2-3	TGTGCCAGTAGTCTAGAAAAGATAGCGGCTCTCACAGATACGCAGTATTTT	CASSLEKIAALTDTQYF
-	many	TRBV7-6	TRBJ2-5	TGTGCCAGCAGCCCGAGGACACCCAAACAAGAGACCCAGTACTTC	CASSPRTPKQETQYF
TRBD2	many	TRBV7-2	TRBJ2-7	TGTGCCAGCAGCTTAGAGGGGACTAGCGCTTACTACGAGCAGTACTTC	CASSLEGTSAYYEQYF
TRBD1	many	TRBV7-2	TRBJ2-3	TGTGCCAGCAGCCAGGGTGACAGGGGGCCTACAGATACGCAGTATTTT	CASSQGDRGPTDTQYF
-	few	TRBV15	TRBJ2-1	TGTGCCACCAGCGCTCAGGGGCTCACCTACAATGAGCAGTTCTTC	CATSAQGLTYNEQFF
TRBD1	-	TRBV20-1	TRBJ1-1	TGCAGTGCATTAGGGGGACAGGGGGTGTGGAACACTGAAGCTTTCTTT	CSALGGQGVWNTEAFF
-	many	TRBV7-2	TRBJ1-5	TGTGCCAGCAGCCTTCAGCCCAACAAGCCCCAGCATTTT	CASSLQPNKPQHF
TRBD1	many	TRBV7-2	TRBJ1-2	TGTGCCAGCAGCCCGGCGGGACAGGGGTATGGCTACACCTTC	CASSPAGQGYGYTF
-	many	TRBV11-3	TRBJ1-4	TGTGCCAGCAGCTTAGCCGGCGGGGGCCCTAATGAAAAACTGTTTTTT	CASSLAGGGPNEKLFF
TRBD2	few	TRBV28	TRBJ2-1	TGTGCCAGCAGTTTGCCAGGAGCGGGGGGCAATGAGCAGTTCTTC	CASSLPGAGGNEQFF
-	many	TRBV28	TRBJ1-2	TGTGCCAGCAGCGGGGGCACGTCCTCTGGCTACACCTTC	CASSGGTSSGYTF
TRBD1	many	TRBV7-2	TRBJ2-5	TGTGCCAGCAGCCGTGACAGGGGGCGCAGAGAGACCCAGTACTTC	CASSRDRGRRETQYF
TRBD1	few	TRBV28	TRBJ1-6	TGTGCCAGCGGGACAGCCCTTAAGGCCCTCCACTTT	CASGTALKALHF
-	many	TRBV4-1	TRBJ1-6	TGCGCCAGCAGCCAAGGGGGTTATAATTCACCCCTCCACTTT	CASSQGGYNSPLHF
TRBD1	many	TRBV7-8	TRBJ2-4	TGTGCCAGCAGCCCTAACCGGGACAGTAAGGGCAAAAACATTCAGTACTTC	CASSPNRDSKGKNIQYF
TRBD1	few	TRBV29-1	TRBJ2-7	TGCAGCGCCACCCGGGACAGAACAATTTCCTACGAGCAGTACTTC	CSATRDRTISYEQYF
TRBD1	many	TRBV7-2	TRBJ1-4	TGTGCCAGCAGCTCCCAGACAGGGGTTAATGAAAAACTGTTTTTT	CASSSQTGVNEKLFF
-	many	TRBV7-2	TRBJ1-5	TGTGCCAGCAGCTTAGCGTTTAACAGGGCGAATCAGCCCCAGCATTTT	CASSLAFNRANQPQHF
TRBD1	-	TRBV6-4	TRBJ2-1	TGTGCCAGCAGTGACTGGGGACAGGGGGCGCGGAATGAGCAGTTCTTC	CASSDWGQGARNEQFF
-	many	TRBV6-5	TRBJ2-1	TGTGCCAGCAGTCCATTGAAGGGTTCCTACAATGAGCAGTTCTTC	CASSPLKGSYNEQFF
TRBD2	many	TRBV20-1	TRBJ2-1	TGCAGTGCTTTACACCGGGACTACCACAATGAGCAGTTCTTC	CSALHRDYHNEQFF
TRBD2	many	TRBV7-2	TRBJ2-5	TGTGCCAGCTGCAACCCGGGACTAGCGGAACAGACCCAGTACTTC	CASCNPGLAEQTQYF
-	few	TRBV7-2	TRBJ1-3	TGTGCCAGCAGCTTAGACACAGGGAAAGGAAACACCATATATTTT	CASSLDTGKGNTIYF
-	many	TRBV19	TRBJ2-6	TGTGCCAGTAAAAAGCAGTTTTTCTCTGGGGCCAACGTCCTGACTTTC	CASKKQFFSGANVLTF
-	many	TRBV28	TRBJ1-5	TGTGCCAGCAGTTTTCCCTCCACGCGTTCACTGCCCCAGCATTTT	CASSFPSTRSLPQHF
TRBD1	many	TRBV7-2	TRBJ1-1	TGTGCCAGCAGCTTAGCGGGACAGGGGTTGTTGAACACTGAAGCTTTCTTT	CASSLAGQGLLNTEAFF
TRBD1	many	TRBV7-2	TRBJ2-5	TGTGCCAGCAGGGGACAGGGGGGAGAGACCCAGTACTTC	CASRGQGGETQYF
TRBD1	many	TRBV7-2	TRBJ1-3	TGTGCCAGCAGCTTAGCAGGTACAGGGGGCGCCGGAAACACCATATATTTT	CASSLAGTGGAGNTIYF
TRBD1	-	TRBV19	TRBJ1-6	TGTGCCAGTAGTCCCCTCTGGACAGGGACCATCTCACCCCTCCACTTT	CASSPLWTGTISPLHF
TRBD1	few	TRBV12-3/TRBV12-4	TRBJ2-2	TGTGCCAGCAGCCACAGGGACAGTGGCACCGGGGAGCTGTTTTTT	CASSHRDSGTGELFF
-	many	TRBV7-2	TRBJ2-7	TGTGCCAGCAGCTCCCAGGGTAGGGCCTACGAGCAGTACTTC	CASSSQGRAYEQYF
-	many	TRBV7-8	TRBJ1-1	TGTGCCAGCAGCCCCGACCCGATACCGAACACTGAAGCTTTCTTT	CASSPDPIPNTEAFF
-	many	TRBV10-3	TRBJ1-6	TGTGCCATCAGTGAGTCTGGAACAAATTCACCCCTCCACTTT	CAISESGTNSPLHF
TRBD1	many	TRBV7-2	TRBJ1-1	TGTGCCAGCAGCCCCCCCCGGACAGGGATTCAAGCTTTCTTT	CASSPPRTGIQAFF
-	many	TRBV4-2	TRBJ2-7	TGTGCCAGCAGCGGGAGCTCCTACGAGCAGTACTTC	CASSGSSYEQYF
-	-	TRBV4-2	TRBJ1-1	TGTGCCAGCAGCCGAGTCTCACAGGGTCCTGAAGCTTTCTTT	CASSRVSQGPEAFF
TRBD2	few	TRBV28	TRBJ2-3	TGTGCCAGCAGTTTAGCCGGGACTAGCGGGGGCTACGGAGATACGCAGTATTTT	CASSLAGTSGGYGDTQYF
TRBD2	-	TRBV5-4	TRBJ2-1	TGTGCCAGCAGCACCGATCGGGGACTAGCGGATGAGCAGTTCTTC	CASSTDRGLADEQFF
-	-	TRBV15	TRBJ2-7	TGTGCCACCAGTACCGCTGTGTCCTACGAGCAGTACTTC	CATSTAVSYEQYF
-	many	TRBV28	TRBJ2-3	TGTGCCAGCAGCTCCGGAGGGTACACAGATACGCAGTATTTT	CASSSGGYTDTQYF
-	many	TRBV7-2	TRBJ2-3	TGTGCCAGCAGCTTAGATCGGGGGCTGACAGATACGCAGTATTTT	CASSLDRGLTDTQYF
-	many	TRBV25-1	TRBJ2-7	TGTGCCAGCAGTGATGGCTACGAGCAGTACTTC	CASSDGYEQYF